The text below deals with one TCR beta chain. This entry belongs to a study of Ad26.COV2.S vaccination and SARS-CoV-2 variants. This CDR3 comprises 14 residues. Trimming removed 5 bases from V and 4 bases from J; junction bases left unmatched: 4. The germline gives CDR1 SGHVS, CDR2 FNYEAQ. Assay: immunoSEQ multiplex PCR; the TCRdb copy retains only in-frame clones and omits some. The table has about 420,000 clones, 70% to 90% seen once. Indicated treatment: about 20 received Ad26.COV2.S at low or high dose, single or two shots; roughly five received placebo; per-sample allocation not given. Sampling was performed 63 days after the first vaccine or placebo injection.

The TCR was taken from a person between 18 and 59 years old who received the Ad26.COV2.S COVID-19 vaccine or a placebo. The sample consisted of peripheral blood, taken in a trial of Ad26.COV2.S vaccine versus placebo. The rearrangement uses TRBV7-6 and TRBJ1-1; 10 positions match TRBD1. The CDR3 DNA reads TGTGCCAGCAGCCCCCGGGACAGGGGCACTGAAGCTTTCTTT. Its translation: CASSPRDRGTEAFF.